One and the same sample provided the 5 T cell receptor beta chains below, sequenced in a study of blood T cell repertoires in COVID-19. Some clones are missing from TCRdb's copy, which holds only in-frame ones; the method was immunoSEQ multiplex PCR. There are about 370,000 clones in the sample; 85% to 90% occur only once, and 0.95% to 1.1% lies in the top ten. Sequenced input: PBMCs or T cells enriched from blood (not recorded which). The receptors stem from a man between 18 and 29 years old who had recovered from COVID-19.

This sequence joins TRBV2 and TRBJ1-3; no firm D call. This CDR3 contains 17 residues. Deletions cut 2 bases from V and 0 bases from J, with 14 bases between. Germline loops: CDR1 SNHLY, CDR2 FYNNEI. The CDR3, as DNA: TGTGCCAGCAGTGAACCCAGGTCGCAAGCCTCTGGAAACACCATATATTTT. Translating gives CASSEPRSQASGNTIYF.

Only a few counts were recorded for this clone. The chain employs TRBV6-1 and TRBJ1-5, with D possibly matching TRBD1 (5 bases). Trimming took off 1 base at V and 4 bases at J, with 8 bases between the two ends. The CDR3 has 14 residues. The germline CDR1 and CDR2 sequences are MNHNS and SASEGT. CDR3 nucleotides: TGTGCCAGCAGTGAAGGACAGCAAAATCAGCCCCAGCATTTT. Its protein product is CASSEGQQNQPQHF.

The chain employs TRBV13 and TRBJ1-1; TRBD1 agrees at 7 bases. V lost 4 bases and J lost 3; bases outside the gene matches: 11. Germline CDR1 is PRHDT and CDR2 is FYEKMQ (reference sequence). CDR3 size: 16 residues. The CDR3 protein is CASSSREGQYHTEAFF. In DNA form, the CDR3 reads TGTGCCAGCAGCTCGCGGGAGGGACAGTACCACACTGAAGCTTTCTTT.

The genes are TRBV5-1 and TRBJ2-2; D is perhaps TRBD1 (6 bases). Trimming cost V 3 bases and J 4 bases, with 16 bases left between them. The CDR3 is 16 residues long. CDR1 and CDR2 (germline): SGHRS, YFSETQ. The DNA of the CDR3 is TGCGCCAGCAGCTCCCGGGACACCTGGATCACCGGGGAGCTGTTTTTT. The encoded protein is CASSSRDTWITGELFF.

The chain has TRBV27 and TRBJ1-2, with D hard to call. The CDR3 is made up of 13 amino acids. CDR1 and CDR2 (germline): MNHEY, SMNVEV (reference sequence). The V end lost 5 bases, the J end lost 2 bases, and 9 bases lay between the germline ends. This CDR3 is CASSPTPNYGYTF. The CDR3 region has the DNA TGTGCCAGCAGTCCGACACCAAACTATGGCTACACCTTC.